The 9 T cell receptor beta chains in this list originate from one sample, sequenced in a study of beta chain features in type 1 diabetes. The whole isolated RNA underwent reverse transcription, so sequencing captured expressed TCRB transcripts. Assay: immunoSEQ multiplex PCR; the TCRdb copy retains only in-frame clones and omits some. The sample contains approximately 300,000 clones, about 11% of which appear only once. Sequenced material: naive CD4+ T cells from blood. The receptors here all came from a woman in her thirties in good health.

This clone was seen a few times. J is TRBJ1-5 and V is TRBV18, with 8 nucleotides matching TRBD1. This CDR3 spans 15 amino acids. Germline lookup yields CDR1 KGHSH and CDR2 LQKENI. The junction had 6 bases not matched to a gene; V was cut back by 3 bases and J by 5 bases. CDR3 nucleotide sequence: TGTGCCAGCTCACCCGCTGGACAGGGCGATCAGCCCCAGCATTTT. Translation: CASSPAGQGDQPQHF.

This clone has more than one count but fewer than ten. The V call is TRBV6-9, the J call TRBJ2-5; 9 nucleotides match TRBD2. The trim removed 8 bases at V and 5 bases at J, leaving 24 bases unmatched. CDR1 MNHGY and CDR2 SVAAGI come from the germline V gene. The CDR3 consists of 19 residues. This CDR3 reads CASGYELDSGRGSAETQYF. Here the CDR3 DNA reads TGTGCCAGCGGGTACGAGTTAGATAGCGGGAGAGGTTCGGCTGAGACCCAGTACTTC.

DNA for the CDR3: TGTGCCGTCGCCCCCCGGGGACAGGGCGGCCAGCCCCAGCATTTT. Its protein product is CAVAPRGQGGQPQHF. This sequence joins TRBV19 and TRBJ1-5; 9 nucleotides agree with TRBD1. The CDR3 has 15 residues. Germline loops: CDR1 LNHDA, CDR2 SQIVND (reference sequence). The ends lost 11 bases at V and 7 bases at J; junction bases unmatched: 15.

CDR3 bases: TGTGCCAGCAGCTTATTCACAGGGGCTTCTGGAGAGACCCAGTACTTC. Protein product: CASSLFTGASGETQYF. This chain joins TRBV5-4 and TRBJ2-5; 7 positions agree with TRBD1. The trim removed 2 bases at V and 4 bases at J, leaving 11 bases unmatched. CDR3 length: 16 amino acids. From germline, CDR1 is SGHNT and CDR2 YYREEE (reference sequence).

This chain uses TRBV10-3 with TRBJ2-4; TRBD1 matches at 7 bases. Unmatched junction bases numbered 4, after V lost 0 bases and J lost 8 bases. Germline V gene sequence: CDR1 ENHRY, CDR2 SYGVKD. The CDR3 extends over 14 amino acids. In nucleotides, the CDR3 is TGTGCCATCAGTGAGTCAACAGGGGCGGACATTCAGTACTTC. This translates into CAISESTGADIQYF.

This clone was counted only a few times. The rearrangement joins TRBV7-3 to TRBJ2-2; the D is unclear. CDR3 length: 14 amino acids. Deletions cut 1 base from V and 4 bases from J, with 7 bases between. Germline CDR1 and CDR2: SGHTA and FQGTGA. The DNA of the CDR3 is TGTGCCAGCAGCTTAATCGATAGCACCGGGGAGCTGTTTTTT. Translated, it gives CASSLIDSTGELFF.

The chain links TRBV7-3 to TRBJ2-1; 10 nucleotides line up with TRBD2. The CDR3 consists of 16 residues. J gave up 8 bases and V 0 bases, and 7 bases lay outside the gene matches. Germline lookup yields CDR1 SGHTA and CDR2 FQGTGA. The DNA of the CDR3 is TGTGCCAGCAGCTTAACTGTCAGCGGGAGGGGCGATGAGCAGTTCTTC. Protein sequence: CASSLTVSGRGDEQFF.

This clone was recorded a few times. The gene calls are TRBV4-2 and TRBJ2-5; D perhaps matches TRBD2 (6 bases). Trimming removed 0 bases from V and 1 base from J, with 9 bases in between. CDR1 is LGHNA and CDR2 is YNFKEQ in the germline V gene. This CDR3 has 15 residues. The CDR3 nucleotides read TGTGCCAGCAGCCAAGATCGGACTACCCAAGAGACCCAGTACTTC. It translates to CASSQDRTTQETQYF.

This clone was found a few times. The genes are TRBV7-9 and TRBJ2-7; 9 bases align to TRBD1. The CDR3 contains 14 residues. The V and J ends lost 5 bases and 2 bases, in that order; junction bases with no gene match: 4. Germline CDR1 SEHNR, CDR2 FQNEAQ (reference sequence). CDR3 protein: CASSGGTGTYEQYF. Written as DNA, the CDR3 is TGTGCCAGCAGCGGAGGGACAGGGACCTACGAGCAGTACTTC.